Sequencing of this TCR beta chain was carried out in a study of blood T cell repertoires in COVID-19. Study overall: Collection of acute and convalescent COVID-19 samples took place in the United States, Italy and Spain.

Assay used: immunoSEQ multiplex PCR; TCRdb lists only in-frame clones, some missing. The sample includes approximately 250,000 clones, around 85% seen only once; the top ten take over 5.5%. This CDR3 contains 15 residues. Germline-derived CDR1 and CDR2 are MRHNA and SNTAGT. Trimming shortened V by 5 bases and J by 0 bases, and 12 bases separated the two germline ends. The receptor was derived from a woman in her sixties or seventies with active or convalescent COVID-19. The V and J genes are TRBV6-4 and TRBJ2-3; D call uncertain. Sequencing was carried out using peripheral blood. CDR3: CASSPLVGSTDTQYF. The CDR3 bases are TGTGCCAGCAGTCCCTTAGTCGGTAGCACAGATACGCAGTATTTT.